The 30 T cell receptor beta chains below were found in one sample sequenced in a study of blood T cell repertoires in COVID-19. The method was immunoSEQ multiplex PCR; TCRdb's version includes in-frame clones alone and lacks a portion of them. This sample has tens of thousands of clones, with about 86% found just once. Sample: peripheral blood. The receptor source for this set is an elderly man with active COVID-19.

The chain uses TRBV28 and TRBJ2-7; D possibly corresponds to TRBD2 (10 bases). V was shortened by 3 bases and J by 5 bases, with 41 bases between the two germline ends. The CDR3 loop spans 23 amino acids. CDR1 is MDHEN and CDR2 is SYDVKM in the germline V gene. The CDR3 DNA sequence: TGTGCCAGCAGTTTGAGGGAACAGGGGGCGGACGGGAGCGGGAGGGTCATTCTTGACGAGCAGTACTTC. Protein sequence: CASSLREQGADGSGRVILDEQYF.

This clone showed up just a few times. The chain recombines TRBV30 with TRBJ1-3; the D gene is possibly TRBD1 (6 bases). The germline V gene has CDR1 GTSNPN and CDR2 SVGIG (reference sequence). The V and J ends lost 5 bases and 0 bases respectively, with 11 bases between them. The length of the CDR3 is 14 residues. The DNA for the CDR3 is TGTGCCTGGGAGCCAGGGGCCTCTGGAAACACCATATATTTT. Protein sequence: CAWEPGASGNTIYF. Looking up the rest from reference TRBV30 and TRBJ1-3 gives the full variable domain: SQTIHQWPATLVQPVGSPLSLECTVEGTSNPNLYWYRQAAGRGLQLLFYSVGIGQISSEVPQNLSASRPQDRQFILSSKKLLLSDSGFYLCAWEPGASGNTIYFGEGSWLTVV.

The gene calls are TRBV5-4 and TRBJ2-3; the D gene is possibly TRBD1 (6 bases). The germline gives CDR1 SGHNT, CDR2 YYREEE (reference sequence). The CDR3 is made up of 16 amino acids. Trimming stripped 0 bases from V and 5 bases from J, with 16 bases between. The CDR3 is CASSLDGGTQGDTQYF. In DNA, the CDR3 is TGTGCCAGCAGCTTGGATGGTGGGACACAAGGAGATACGCAGTATTTT.

V is TRBV5-1 and J is TRBJ2-3; D gene unclear. This CDR3 comprises 15 residues. V lost 4 bases and J lost 0, with 12 bases in between. Germline V lookup: CDR1 SGHRS, CDR2 YFSETQ. Here the CDR3 reads CASSPATTSTDTQYF. DNA for the CDR3: TGCGCCAGCAGCCCCGCTACGACTAGCACAGATACGCAGTATTTT.

The CDR3 DNA sequence: TGTGCCAGTAGTATAAATGCGGGAGGGCCGAGGAATGAGCAGTTCTTC. This codes for CASSINAGGPRNEQFF. This chain links TRBV19 with TRBJ2-1, with 9 nucleotides matching TRBD2. The CDR3 loop spans 16 amino acids. Germline values: CDR1 LNHDA, CDR2 SQIVND (reference sequence). Trimming took 2 bases from V and 7 from J; bases not matched to a gene: 9.

The V gene is TRBV28, the J gene TRBJ2-7, with D possibly TRBD1 on 6 matching bases. The CDR3 loop spans 14 amino acids. Germline CDR1 and CDR2: MDHEN and SYDVKM. Trimming shortened V by 5 bases and J by 7 bases, and 18 bases separated the two germline ends. CDR3: CASSLGQGAGEQYF. In DNA form, the CDR3 reads TGTGCCAGCAGTCTGGGACAAGGGGCAGGGGAGCAGTACTTC.

The chain has TRBV5-1 and TRBJ2-7; tentative D call: TRBD1 (5 bases). This CDR3 has 14 residues. The germline CDR1 and CDR2 sequences are SGHRS and YFSETQ. V was trimmed by 4 bases and J by 7 bases, leaving 18 bases between them. CDR3 bases: TGCGCCAGCAGCCTACAGGACCACCCCGCGGAGCAGTACTTC. Amino acid sequence: CASSLQDHPAEQYF.

The chain uses TRBV27 and TRBJ2-3, with D maybe TRBD1 (5 bases). In germline, CDR1 is MNHEY, CDR2 SMNVEV (reference sequence). The V end lost 2 bases, the J end lost 7 bases, and 19 bases lay between the germline ends. This CDR3 contains 16 residues. CDR3 sequence (DNA): TGTGCCAGCAGTTTAGCTCAGGGATCGGTCCTTAATACGCAGTATTTT. Protein: CASSLAQGSVLNTQYF.

The chain is built from TRBV27 and TRBJ2-2, with D unclear. Germline V lookup: CDR1 MNHEY, CDR2 SMNVEV (reference sequence). This CDR3 has 14 amino acids. The germline V and J ends were trimmed by 5 bases and 5 bases, with 12 bases remaining between them. CDR3: CASSPQDNTGELFF. DNA of the CDR3: TGTGCCAGCAGTCCCCAGGATAATACCGGGGAGCTGTTTTTT.

The chain employs TRBV15 and TRBJ2-7, with D maybe TRBD1 (6 bases). The CDR3 totals 16 residues. Trimming took 2 bases from V and 3 from J, leaving 17 bases between them. Germline loops: CDR1 LNHNV, CDR2 YYDKDF (reference sequence). CDR3 residues: CATSRPTPGHHYEQYF. The DNA of the CDR3 is TGTGCCACCAGCAGACCCACACCGGGACACCACTACGAGCAGTACTTC.

CDR3 sequence reads: CASTLLAGNTDTQYF. The DNA of the CDR3 is TGTGCCAGCACCCTGTTGGCGGGGAACACAGATACGCAGTATTTT. The chain is built from TRBV27 and TRBJ2-3, with D possibly matching TRBD2 (6 bases). The germline CDR1 and CDR2 sequences are MNHEY and SMNVEV (reference sequence). Trimming cost V 7 bases and J 2 bases, with 16 bases left between them. CDR3 length: 15 residues.

This sequence joins TRBV9 and TRBJ1-3; D not certain. The CDR3 is 15 residues long. Per germline, CDR1 SGDLS and CDR2 YYNGEE. The germline V and J ends were trimmed by 7 bases and 1 base, with 15 bases remaining between them. Here the CDR3 reads CASSLEPGSGNTIYF. Written as DNA, the CDR3 is TGTGCCAGCTCTCTAGAACCGGGGTCTGGAAACACCATATATTTT. The complete variable domain, with remaining parts taken from reference TRBV9 and TRBJ1-3, reads DSGVTQTPKHLITATGQRVTLRCSPRSGDLSVYWYQQSLDQGLQFLIQYYNGEERAKGNILERFSAQQFPDLHSELNLSSLELGDSALYFCASSLEPGSGNTIYFGEGSWLTVV.

This CDR3 reads CASSQGPKSGETQYF. CDR3 DNA sequence: TGTGCCAGCAGCCAAGGGCCTAAAAGCGGGGAGACCCAGTACTTC. The chain has TRBV14 and TRBJ2-5; D might be TRBD2 (6 bases). There are 15 residues in the CDR3. CDR1 and CDR2 (germline): SGHDN, FVKESK. V was shortened by 1 base and J by 5 bases, with 14 bases between the two germline ends.

V and J are TRBV10-3 and TRBJ2-1; 15 bases match TRBD2. The CDR3 loop spans 19 amino acids. Trimming took 3 bases from V and 7 from J; bases not matched to a gene: 13. Germline assignment: CDR1 ENHRY and CDR2 SYGVKD. CDR3 in DNA: TGTGCCATCAGTGAAGCCCAGGGTGGACTAGCGGGAGGGCGTAATGAGCAGTTCTTC. Translating gives CAISEAQGGLAGGRNEQFF.

This sequence joins TRBV7-9 and TRBJ2-1; a possible D gene is TRBD2 (6 bases). This CDR3 comprises 16 residues. The germline V gene has CDR1 SEHNR and CDR2 FQNEAQ (reference sequence). V shed 0 bases and J shed 2 bases, with 11 bases lying between them. The CDR3 reads CASSLARLATYNEQFF. The CDR3 DNA follows: TGTGCCAGCAGCTTAGCGCGGCTAGCGACCTACAATGAGCAGTTCTTC.

CDR3 amino acids: CASSSPRLAASTDTQYF. CDR3 bases: TGTGCCAGCAGCTCCCCGAGACTAGCGGCTAGCACAGATACGCAGTATTTT. The rearrangement joins TRBV7-9 to TRBJ2-3; TRBD2 aligns across 9 bases. The germline V gene has CDR1 SEHNR and CDR2 FQNEAQ (reference sequence). The CDR3 is 17 residues long. V shed 4 bases and J 0 bases; nucleotides not matched to a gene: 8.

This clone was detected once. The V gene is TRBV11-3, the J gene TRBJ2-1; TRBD2 matches 13 bases. J was trimmed by 4 bases and V by 6 bases; bases with no gene match: 6. The germline CDR1 and CDR2 sequences are SGHNT and YENEEA. This CDR3 is built from 16 residues. CDR3 coding DNA: TGTGCCAGCAGTCCACTAGCGGGAGGGCATTACAATGAGCAGTTCTTC. It yields the protein CASSPLAGGHYNEQFF. The full variable domain, completed using reference TRBV11-3 and TRBJ2-1, is EAGVVQSPRYKIIEKKQPVAFWCNPISGHNTLYWYLQNLGQGPELLIRYENEEAVDDSQLPKDRFSAERLKGVDSTLKIQPAELGDSAVYLCASSPLAGGHYNEQFFGPGTRLTVL.

This clone was observed a handful of times. CDR3 in amino acids: CASSYGSSKTYNEQFF. In nucleotides, the CDR3 is TGTGCCAGCAGTTACGGTTCTAGCAAAACTTACAATGAGCAGTTCTTC. This chain joins TRBV6-5 and TRBJ2-1, with D possibly TRBD2 on 5 matching bases. The V end lost 2 bases, the J end lost 4 bases, and 15 bases lay between the germline ends. The germline gives CDR1 MNHEY, CDR2 SVGAGI. The CDR3 runs to 16 residues.

This chain connects TRBV7-8 to TRBJ2-1; TRBD2 matches 7 bases. The CDR3 totals 16 residues. Trimming removed 3 bases from V and 0 bases from J; junction bases left unmatched: 5. CDR1 and CDR2 from the germline V gene are SGHVS and FQNEAQ. As DNA, the CDR3 is TGTGCCAGCAGCTTCCCAGCGGGGACCTCCTACAATGAGCAGTTCTTC. It specifies CASSFPAGTSYNEQFF.

The rearrangement joins TRBV18 to TRBJ1-1; no reliable D call. The CDR3 extends over 15 amino acids. Trimming pared 3 bases from V and 1 base from J, leaving 12 bases between. Germline-derived CDR1 and CDR2 are KGHSH and LQKENI. CDR3 loop: CASSPTVIANTEAFF. In nucleotides, the CDR3 is TGTGCCAGCTCACCGACCGTAATAGCGAACACTGAAGCTTTCTTT.

CDR3 sequence: CASSLTAGVARENEQFF. The DNA for the CDR3 is TGTGCCAGCAGCTTAACCGCCGGGGTAGCGAGGGAGAATGAGCAGTTCTTC. The V call is TRBV7-3, the J call TRBJ2-1; D is perhaps TRBD2 (5 bases). There are 17 residues in the CDR3. The germline V gene has CDR1 SGHTA and CDR2 FQGTGA. Between the trimmed V and J ends, which lost 0 bases and 7 bases, there was a span of 19 bases.

The chain joins TRBV6-1 to TRBJ2-1; D unresolved. CDR1 and CDR2 (germline): MNHNS, SASEGT. The CDR3 totals 13 residues. V gave up 2 bases and J gave up 8 bases, with 10 bases separating them. CDR3 region: CASSETRSDEQFF. The CDR3 region has the DNA TGTGCCAGCAGTGAAACCCGGTCGGATGAGCAGTTCTTC.

This clone was picked up one time. The chain joins TRBV5-5 to TRBJ2-1, with 7 bases aligning to TRBD2. V was pared by 6 bases and J by 8 bases, with 14 bases of the junction left unmatched. The CDR3 runs to 15 residues. The germline V gene has CDR1 SGHKS and CDR2 YYEKEE (reference sequence). The CDR3 spells CASTSLGGGPYEQFF. In DNA form, the CDR3 reads TGTGCCAGCACTTCACTGGGGGGAGGGCCATATGAGCAGTTCTTC.

The rearrangement links TRBV7-2 to TRBJ2-7; D unclear. Trimming cost V 1 base and J 6 bases, with 7 bases left between them. Germline values: CDR1 SGHTA, CDR2 FQGNSA. CDR3 length equals 12 residues. The CDR3 reads CASSLVWAEQYF. The CDR3 region has the DNA TGTGCCAGCAGCTTAGTTTGGGCCGAGCAGTACTTC.

The chain joins TRBV3-1 (or the pseudogene TRBV3-2) to TRBJ1-3, with 8 bases lining up with TRBD1. The germline V gene has CDR1 LGHDT and CDR2 YNNKEL (reference sequence). Germline trimming cut 6 bases from V and 0 bases from J; bases unmatched to any gene: 7. This CDR3 comprises 16 residues. The CDR3: CASRETGVLSGNTIYF. The CDR3 region has the DNA TGTGCCAGCAGGGAGACAGGGGTCCTCTCTGGAAACACCATATATTTT.

The rearrangement links TRBV25-1 to TRBJ2-3; a weak D match, TRBD2 (5 bases). V lost 8 bases and J 2 bases, leaving 14 bases between the germline ends. Germline assignment: CDR1 MGHDK and CDR2 SYGVNS. CDR3 length: 14 amino acids. The CDR3 reads CASGFREFTDTQYF. The CDR3, as DNA: TGTGCCAGCGGGTTCCGGGAATTCACAGATACGCAGTATTTT.

This chain uses TRBV14 with TRBJ2-3; 7 bases are a match to TRBD2. With 1 base clipped from V and 1 base from J, the junction kept 5 bases outside the gene matches. CDR3 length equals 16 residues. CDR1 is SGHDN, CDR2 FVKESK, per germline. The CDR3 DNA reads TGTGCCAGCAGCCAAGCTAGCGGCTACCGCACAGATACGCAGTATTTT. Translating it yields CASSQASGYRTDTQYF.

The CDR3 loop reads CASSQDITSGYTGELFF. The CDR3 DNA sequence: TGTGCCAGCAGCCAAGATATTACTAGCGGGTACACCGGGGAGCTGTTTTTT. The V call is TRBV3-1 (or the pseudogene TRBV3-2), the J call TRBJ2-2, with TRBD2 matching over 9 bases. Unmatched junction bases numbered 5, after V lost 0 bases and J lost 3 bases. Germline values: CDR1 LGHDT, CDR2 YNNKEL (reference sequence). CDR3 length: 17 residues.

This sequence joins TRBV9 and TRBJ2-3, with D possibly being TRBD2 (5 bases). Germline V gene data show CDR1 as SGDLS and CDR2 as YYNGEE. V was shortened by 0 bases and J by 1 base, with 15 bases between the two germline ends. The CDR3 length is 17 residues. DNA of the CDR3: TGTGCCAGCAGCGTAGAAGGTGGAGGTTTGGGCACAGATACGCAGTATTTT. Translating gives CASSVEGGGLGTDTQYF. The full variable domain, its missing parts supplied by reference TRBV9 and TRBJ2-3, is DSGVTQTPKHLITATGQRVTLRCSPRSGDLSVYWYQQSLDQGLQFLIQYYNGEERAKGNILERFSAQQFPDLHSELNLSSLELGDSALYFCASSVEGGGLGTDTQYFGPGTRLTVL.

The chain combines TRBV29-1 with TRBJ2-2; 8 nucleotides line up with TRBD1. The germline V gene encodes CDR1 SQVTM and CDR2 ANQGSEA. V dropped 4 bases and J dropped 6; count of bases not matched to a gene: 4. The CDR3 contains 13 residues. As DNA, the CDR3 is TGCAGCGTTGGCAGGGGGCTCGCCGGGGAGCTGTTTTTT. Encoded protein: CSVGRGLAGELFF.